This TCR beta chain derives from a study of blood T cell repertoires in COVID-19. Across the study: COVID-19 samples, acute and convalescent, were from the United States, Italy and Spain.

Authors' analysis steps: Researchers report that nucleated cell counts were estimated from reference gene primer amplification. The data were produced by immunoSEQ multiplex PCR, yet TCRdb's version contains in-frame clones alone and is incomplete. V, J and clone size are taken as reported in that table, and D and trimming were inferred from the DNA itself. The table lists approximately 430,000 clones, more than 80% of them singletons, with 1.4% to 1.5% in the top ten. From germline, CDR1 is LGHDT and CDR2 YNNKEL (reference sequence). V was trimmed by 0 bases and J by 6 bases, leaving 19 bases between them. There are 17 residues in the CDR3.

The sequence derives from a woman aged 30 to 39 with active or convalescent COVID-19. Sequencing was performed on peripheral blood. The J gene is TRBJ2-3, the V gene TRBV3-1 (or the pseudogene TRBV3-2); D is perhaps TRBD2 (5 bases). This CDR3 is CASSQDSLALTWDTQYF. DNA of the CDR3: TGTGCCAGCAGCCAAGATTCGCTAGCCCTAACGTGGGATACGCAGTATTTT.